This T cell receptor beta chain was identified during a study of tumor and adjacent non-tumor tissue in lung cancer (dated by TCRdb to the late 2010s). Looking at the study overall: The cohort included roughly 11 adenocarcinoma, a couple of squamous cell carcinoma and 1 small cell lung cancer patients. The roughly 15 enrolled patients, of whom some 10 were men and 5 were women, were aged about 30 to 80 years and were diagnosed with TNM stage I to III disease. In total, sequencing yielded fewer than 150 million productive TCRbeta reads, which works out to an average of approximately 4.1 million reads per sample. The study compared bulk TCRbeta repertoires between lung tumor tissue and matched distant non-tumor lung tissue from about 14 lung cancer patients. TCRbeta CDR3 sequencing was performed on about 30 paired specimens, with one tumor sample and one normal lung sample collected per patient.

RNA was isolated from bulk, unsorted tissue, and RNA quality was assessed with a NanoDrop ND-1000 and an Agilent 2100. The donors were newly diagnosed lung cancer patients admitted for thoracic surgery in China from August to November 2014 who had not received prior chemotherapy. Anyone who had undergone radiotherapy or chemotherapy before, or who had another cancer at the same time, was left out of the study. Surgical tissue pieces of about 1-2.3 cm3 were preserved in RNAlater solution and were kept at -80 degrees C until use. Receptor amplification or capture employed multiplex PCR. Reads for this sample came from an Illumina HiSeq 2500. Following protocols modified from ARM-PCR, the researchers constructed TCRbeta libraries through three rounds of nested PCR with primers (Table S4). Before sequencing, PCR products of 200-500 bp were cut from the gel and purified using the QIAquick gel extraction kit. The study's processing was this. Reads were cleaned using Trimmomatic, were merged into complete CDR3 sequences using FLASH, and were assigned to V(D)J germline segments using MiTCR. VDJtools was used to compute clonal diversity as the inverse Simpson's index. In-frame sequences without a premature stop codon were defined as productive reads. TCRdb ran its own pipeline on the public reads, namely fastp trimming at Q25 and MiXCR clone calling, and kept in-frame beta chains. Each entry merges the rows of one CDR3 protein and shows their most common DNA and genes. It is TCRdb's table, rather than the study itself, that gives the V and J calls and clone size. Counted in this sample were 85,000 to 100,000 distinct CDR3 sequences; roughly 66% of them appeared once. The top ten clonotypes cover around 18% of the sample.

The germline V gene encodes CDR1 MNHEY and CDR2 SVGAGI. The CDR3 goes from the cysteine to the phenylalanine over 14 residues. The kept DNA is CDR3 alone, 42 bases in frame from the first base. On this clonotype: What this receptor recognizes is not known. A much larger clone differs by one base, so this may be a read error.

General study outcomes and caveats: With only about 16 patients in the cohort, the authors noted that larger samples and more detailed clinical data are needed. Neither the sequencing platform nor unique molecular identifiers are mentioned in the methods. Tumor tissue showed significantly greater TCR diversity (inverse Simpson) than normal lung tissue (about 400 vs 180, P = 0.0075, Mann-Whitney U test). Younger patients had significantly higher TCR diversity, and higher tumor TCR diversity was associated with shorter overall and disease-free survival. Because peripheral blood was not sequenced, blood TCRbeta repertoires in the lung cancer patients of the study were not examined. The top 100 clones accounted for a significantly larger cumulative portion of the repertoire in normal lung than in tumor tissue.

The receptor's source is a man aged 60 to 75 with non-small cell lung cancer. The chain was built from TRBV6-5 and TRBJ2-6; D gene: possibly TRBD1, on 6 matching bases. Sequencing input: lung tumor tissue. The CDR3 here reads CASSLGLGANILTF. The bases are TGTGCCAGCAGTTTAGGTTTGGGGGCCAACATCCTGACTTTC.